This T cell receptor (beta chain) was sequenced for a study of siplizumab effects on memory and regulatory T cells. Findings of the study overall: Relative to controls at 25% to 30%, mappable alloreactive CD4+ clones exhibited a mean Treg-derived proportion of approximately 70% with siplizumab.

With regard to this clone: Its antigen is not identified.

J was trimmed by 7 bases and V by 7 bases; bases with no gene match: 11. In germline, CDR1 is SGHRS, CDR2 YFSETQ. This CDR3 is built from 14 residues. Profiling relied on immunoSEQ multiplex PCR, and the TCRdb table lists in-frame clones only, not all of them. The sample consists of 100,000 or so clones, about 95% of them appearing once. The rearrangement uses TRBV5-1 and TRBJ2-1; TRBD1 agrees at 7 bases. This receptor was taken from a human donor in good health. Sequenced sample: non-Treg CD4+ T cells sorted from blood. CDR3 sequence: CASGRQGDLNEQFF. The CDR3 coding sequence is TGCGCCAGCGGAAGGCAGGGGGATTTGAATGAGCAGTTCTTC.